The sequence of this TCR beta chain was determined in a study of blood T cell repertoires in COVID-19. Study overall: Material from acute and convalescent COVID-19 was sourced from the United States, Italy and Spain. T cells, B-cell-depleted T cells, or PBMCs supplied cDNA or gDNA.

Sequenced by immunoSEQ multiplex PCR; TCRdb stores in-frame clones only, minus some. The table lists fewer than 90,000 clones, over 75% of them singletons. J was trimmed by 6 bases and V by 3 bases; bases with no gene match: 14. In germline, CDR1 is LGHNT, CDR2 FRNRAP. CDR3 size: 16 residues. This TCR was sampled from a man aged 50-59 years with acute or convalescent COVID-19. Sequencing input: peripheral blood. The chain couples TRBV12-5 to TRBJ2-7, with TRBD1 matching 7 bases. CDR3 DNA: TGTGCTAGTGGTTTCCATGAGACAGGGAGAAAGGGCGAGCAGTACTTC. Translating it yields CASGFHETGRKGEQYF.